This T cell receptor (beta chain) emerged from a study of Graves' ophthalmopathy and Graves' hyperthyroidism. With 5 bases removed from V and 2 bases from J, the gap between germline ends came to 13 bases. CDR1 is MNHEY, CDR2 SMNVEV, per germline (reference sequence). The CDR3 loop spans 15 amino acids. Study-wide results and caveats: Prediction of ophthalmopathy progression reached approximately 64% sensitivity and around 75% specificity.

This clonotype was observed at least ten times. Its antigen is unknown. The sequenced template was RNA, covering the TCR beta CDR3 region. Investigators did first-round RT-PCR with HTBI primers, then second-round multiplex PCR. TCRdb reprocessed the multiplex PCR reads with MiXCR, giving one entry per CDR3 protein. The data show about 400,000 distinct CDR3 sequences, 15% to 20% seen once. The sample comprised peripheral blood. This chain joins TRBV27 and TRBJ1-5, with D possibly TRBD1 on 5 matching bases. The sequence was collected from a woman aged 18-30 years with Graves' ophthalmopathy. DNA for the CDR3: TGTGCCAGCAGTCCCAGGGAGAGGGGCAATCAGCCCCAGCATTTT. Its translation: CASSPRERGNQPQHF.